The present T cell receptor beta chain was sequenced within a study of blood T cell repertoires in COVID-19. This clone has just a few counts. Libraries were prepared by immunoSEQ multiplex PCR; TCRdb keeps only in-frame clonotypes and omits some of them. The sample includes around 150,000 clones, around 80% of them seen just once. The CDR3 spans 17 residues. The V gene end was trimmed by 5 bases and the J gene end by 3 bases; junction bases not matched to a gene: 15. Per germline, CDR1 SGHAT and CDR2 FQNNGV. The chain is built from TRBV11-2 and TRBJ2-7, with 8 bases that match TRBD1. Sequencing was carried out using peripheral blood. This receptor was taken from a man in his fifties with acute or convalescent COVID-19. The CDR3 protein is CASSQGGSGQGGYEQYF. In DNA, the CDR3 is TGTGCCAGCAGCCAAGGGGGGTCCGGACAGGGAGGCTACGAGCAGTACTTC.